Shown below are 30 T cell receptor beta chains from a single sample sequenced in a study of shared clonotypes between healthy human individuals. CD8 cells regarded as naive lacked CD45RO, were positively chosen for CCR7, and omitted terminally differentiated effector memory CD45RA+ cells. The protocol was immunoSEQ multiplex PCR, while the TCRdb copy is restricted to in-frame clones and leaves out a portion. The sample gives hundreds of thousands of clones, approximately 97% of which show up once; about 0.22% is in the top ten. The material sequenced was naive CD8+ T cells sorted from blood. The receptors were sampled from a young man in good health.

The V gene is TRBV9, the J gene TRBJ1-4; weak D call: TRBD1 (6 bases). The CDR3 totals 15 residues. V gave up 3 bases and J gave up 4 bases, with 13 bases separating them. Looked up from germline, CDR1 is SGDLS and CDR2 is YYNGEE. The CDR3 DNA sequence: TGTGCCAGCAGCGCACAGGGCACAGATAATGAAAAACTGTTTTTT. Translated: CASSAQGTDNEKLFF.

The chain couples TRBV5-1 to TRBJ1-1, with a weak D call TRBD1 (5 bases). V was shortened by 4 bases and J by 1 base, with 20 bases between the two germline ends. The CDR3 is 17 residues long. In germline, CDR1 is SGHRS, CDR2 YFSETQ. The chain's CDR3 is CASSPPRVLSENTEAFF. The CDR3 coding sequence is TGCGCCAGCAGCCCGCCCAGGGTATTATCAGAGAACACTGAAGCTTTCTTT.

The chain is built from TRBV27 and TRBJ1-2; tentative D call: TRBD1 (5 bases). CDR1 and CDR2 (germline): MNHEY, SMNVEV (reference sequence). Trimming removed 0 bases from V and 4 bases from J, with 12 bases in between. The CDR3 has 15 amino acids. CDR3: CASSLSRGVVYGYTF. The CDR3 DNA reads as TGTGCCAGCAGTTTATCCCGAGGGGTTGTCTATGGCTACACCTTC.

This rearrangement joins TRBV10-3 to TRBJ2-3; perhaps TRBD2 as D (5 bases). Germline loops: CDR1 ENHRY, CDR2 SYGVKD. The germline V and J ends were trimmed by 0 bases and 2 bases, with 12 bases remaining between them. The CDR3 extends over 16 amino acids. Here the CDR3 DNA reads TGTGCCATCAGTGAGTCTGTGGGAGAACTCACAGATACGCAGTATTTT. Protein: CAISESVGELTDTQYF.

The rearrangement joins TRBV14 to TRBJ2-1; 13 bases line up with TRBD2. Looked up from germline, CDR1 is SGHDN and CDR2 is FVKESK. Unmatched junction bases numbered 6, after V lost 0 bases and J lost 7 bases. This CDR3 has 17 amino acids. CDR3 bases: TGTGCCAGCAGCCAAGATCCCGGACTAGCGGGAGTGAATGAGCAGTTCTTC. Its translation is CASSQDPGLAGVNEQFF.

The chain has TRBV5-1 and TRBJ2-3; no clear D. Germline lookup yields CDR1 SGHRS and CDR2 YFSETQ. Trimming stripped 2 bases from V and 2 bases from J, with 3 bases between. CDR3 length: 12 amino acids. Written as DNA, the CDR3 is TGCGCCAGCAGCTTCGCCACAGATACGCAGTATTTT. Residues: CASSFATDTQYF. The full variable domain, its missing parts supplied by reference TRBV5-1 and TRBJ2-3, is KAGVTQTPRYLIKTRGQQVTLSCSPISGHRSVSWYQQTPGQGLQFLFEYFSETQRNKGNFPGRFSGRQFSNSRSEMNVSTLELGDSALYLCASSFATDTQYFGPGTRLTVL.

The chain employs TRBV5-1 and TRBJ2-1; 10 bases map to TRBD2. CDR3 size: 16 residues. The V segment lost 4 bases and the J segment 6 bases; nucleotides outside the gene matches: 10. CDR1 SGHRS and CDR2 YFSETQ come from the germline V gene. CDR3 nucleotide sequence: TGCGCCAGCAGCACTGCCCTAGCGGGAGCAATCAATGAGCAGTTCTTC. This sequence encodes CASSTALAGAINEQFF.

The CDR3 here is CASSLVVADTQYF. The CDR3 nucleotides are TGTGCCAGCAGCTTGGTGGTGGCGGATACGCAGTATTTT. The chain links TRBV5-6 to TRBJ2-3; D unclear. Germline assignment: CDR1 SGHDT and CDR2 YYEEEE. V was trimmed by 0 bases and J by 6 bases, leaving 8 bases between them. CDR3 length equals 13 residues. The entire variable domain, with the rest obtained from reference TRBV5-6 and TRBJ2-3, is as follows: DAGVTQSPTHLIKTRGQQVTLRCSPKSGHDTVSWYQQALGQGPQFIFQYYEEEERQRGNFPDRFSGHQFPNYSSELNVNALLLGDSALYLCASSLVVADTQYFGPGTRLTVL.

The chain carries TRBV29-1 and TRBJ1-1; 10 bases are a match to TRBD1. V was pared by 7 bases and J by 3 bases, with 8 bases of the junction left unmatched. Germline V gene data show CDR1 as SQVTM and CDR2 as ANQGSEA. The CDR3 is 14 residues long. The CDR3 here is CSETLGTGDTEAFF. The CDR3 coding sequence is TGCAGCGAAACCCTCGGGACAGGGGACACTGAAGCTTTCTTT.

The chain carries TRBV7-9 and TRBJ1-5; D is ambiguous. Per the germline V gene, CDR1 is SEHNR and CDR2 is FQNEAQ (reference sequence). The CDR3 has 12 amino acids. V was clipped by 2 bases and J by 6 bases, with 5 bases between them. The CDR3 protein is CASSLFGQPQHF. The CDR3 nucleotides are TGTGCCAGCAGCTTATTCGGTCAGCCCCAGCATTTT.

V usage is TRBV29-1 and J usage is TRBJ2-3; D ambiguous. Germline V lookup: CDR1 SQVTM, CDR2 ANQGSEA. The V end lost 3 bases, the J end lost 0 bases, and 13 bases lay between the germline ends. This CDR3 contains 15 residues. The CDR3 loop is CSVDVSYPSTDTQYF. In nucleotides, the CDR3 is TGCAGCGTTGACGTCAGTTATCCTAGCACAGATACGCAGTATTTT.

CDR3 loop: CASSLISTSGIGTQYF. The CDR3 nucleotides read TGTGCCAGCAGTTTAATCAGCACTAGCGGTATAGGGACCCAGTACTTC. The chain recombines TRBV27 with TRBJ2-5; TRBD2 agrees at 8 bases. Looked up from germline, CDR1 is MNHEY and CDR2 is SMNVEV (reference sequence). V shed 2 bases and J 7 bases; nucleotides not matched to a gene: 12. This CDR3 is built from 16 residues.

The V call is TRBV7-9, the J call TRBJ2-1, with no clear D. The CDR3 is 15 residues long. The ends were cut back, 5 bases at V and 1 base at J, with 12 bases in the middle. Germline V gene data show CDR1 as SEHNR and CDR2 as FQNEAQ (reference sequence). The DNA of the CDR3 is TGTGCCAGCAGCCCCGCCGCTAGTTCCTACAATGAGCAGTTCTTC. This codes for CASSPAASSYNEQFF.

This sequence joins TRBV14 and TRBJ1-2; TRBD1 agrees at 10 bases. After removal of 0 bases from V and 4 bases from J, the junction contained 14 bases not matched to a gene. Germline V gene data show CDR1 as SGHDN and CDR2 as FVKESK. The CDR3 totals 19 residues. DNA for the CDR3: TGTGCCAGCAGCCAAGAATTCTGGGACAGGGGCGACTCCGGCTATGGCTACACCTTC. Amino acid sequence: CASSQEFWDRGDSGYGYTF. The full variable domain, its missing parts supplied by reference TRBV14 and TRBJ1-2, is EAGVTQFPSHSVIEKGQTVTLRCDPISGHDNLYWYRRVMGKEIKFLLHFVKESKQDESGMPNNRFLAERTGGTYSTLKVQPAELEDSGVYFCASSQEFWDRGDSGYGYTFGSGTRLTVV.

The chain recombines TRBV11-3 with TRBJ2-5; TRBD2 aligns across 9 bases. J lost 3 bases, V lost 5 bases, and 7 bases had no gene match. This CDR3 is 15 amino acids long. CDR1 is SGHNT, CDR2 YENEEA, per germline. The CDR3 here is CASSPRLAGEETQYF. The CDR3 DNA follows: TGTGCCAGCAGCCCACGCTTAGCGGGAGAAGAGACCCAGTACTTC.

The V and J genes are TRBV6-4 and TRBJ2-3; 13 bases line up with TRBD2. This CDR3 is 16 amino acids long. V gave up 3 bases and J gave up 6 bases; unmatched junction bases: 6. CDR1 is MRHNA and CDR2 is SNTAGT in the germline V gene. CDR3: CASSELAGGPGDTQYF. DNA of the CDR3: TGTGCCAGCAGTGAACTAGCGGGAGGGCCCGGGGATACGCAGTATTTT.

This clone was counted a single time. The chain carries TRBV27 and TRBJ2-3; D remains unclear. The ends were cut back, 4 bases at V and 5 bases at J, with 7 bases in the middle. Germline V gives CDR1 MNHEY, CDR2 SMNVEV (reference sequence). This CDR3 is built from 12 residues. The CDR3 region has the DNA TGTGCCAGCAGTTCTTCCGAAGATACGCAGTATTTT. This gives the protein CASSSSEDTQYF.

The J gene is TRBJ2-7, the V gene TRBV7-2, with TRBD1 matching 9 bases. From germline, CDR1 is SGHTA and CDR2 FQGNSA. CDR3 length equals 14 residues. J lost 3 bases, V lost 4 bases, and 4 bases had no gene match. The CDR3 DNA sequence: TGTGCCAGCAGCTCCACAGGGGGCCACTACGAGCAGTACTTC. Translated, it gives CASSSTGGHYEQYF.

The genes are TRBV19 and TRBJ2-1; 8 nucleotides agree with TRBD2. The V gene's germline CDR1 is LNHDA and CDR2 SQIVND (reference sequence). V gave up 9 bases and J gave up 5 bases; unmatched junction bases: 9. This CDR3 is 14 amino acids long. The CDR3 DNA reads TGTGCCAGACCAGCGGGACTAGAACACAATGAGCAGTTCTTC. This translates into CARPAGLEHNEQFF.

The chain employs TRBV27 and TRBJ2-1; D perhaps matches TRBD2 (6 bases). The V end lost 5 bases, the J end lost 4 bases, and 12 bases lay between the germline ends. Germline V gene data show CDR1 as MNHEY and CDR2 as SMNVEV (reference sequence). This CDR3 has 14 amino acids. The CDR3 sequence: CASSGSGGYNEQFF. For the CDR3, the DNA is TGTGCCAGCAGTGGTTCCGGGGGATACAATGAGCAGTTCTTC.

CDR3 sequence reads: CASTPRGPHYEQYF. In nucleotides, the CDR3 is TGTGCCAGCACCCCAAGGGGACCGCACTACGAGCAGTACTTC. The rearrangement uses TRBV6-1 and TRBJ2-7; D might be TRBD1 or TRBD2, each matching 5 bases. V was trimmed by 7 bases and J by 3 bases, leaving 16 bases between them. CDR3 length: 14 amino acids. Germline CDR1 reads MNHNS; CDR2 reads SASEGT.

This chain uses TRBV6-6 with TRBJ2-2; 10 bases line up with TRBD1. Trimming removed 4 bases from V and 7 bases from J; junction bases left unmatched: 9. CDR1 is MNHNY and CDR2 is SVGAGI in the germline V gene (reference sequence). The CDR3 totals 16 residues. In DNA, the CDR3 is TGTGCCAGCAGTTTGACAGGGGGCAGGTTTGGCGGGGAGCTGTTTTTT. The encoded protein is CASSLTGGRFGGELFF.

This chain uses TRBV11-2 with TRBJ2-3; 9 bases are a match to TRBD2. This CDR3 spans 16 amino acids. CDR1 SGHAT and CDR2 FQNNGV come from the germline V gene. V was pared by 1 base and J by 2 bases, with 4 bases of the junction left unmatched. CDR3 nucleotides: TGTGCCAGCAGCTTAGGTCCTAGCGGGAACACAGATACGCAGTATTTT. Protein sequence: CASSLGPSGNTDTQYF.

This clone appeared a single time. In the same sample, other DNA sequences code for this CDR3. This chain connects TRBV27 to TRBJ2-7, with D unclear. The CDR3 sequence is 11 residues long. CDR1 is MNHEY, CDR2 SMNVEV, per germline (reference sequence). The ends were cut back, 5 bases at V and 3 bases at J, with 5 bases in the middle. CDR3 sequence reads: CASSTNYEQYF. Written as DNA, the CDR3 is TGTGCCAGCAGTACCAACTACGAGCAGTACTTC.

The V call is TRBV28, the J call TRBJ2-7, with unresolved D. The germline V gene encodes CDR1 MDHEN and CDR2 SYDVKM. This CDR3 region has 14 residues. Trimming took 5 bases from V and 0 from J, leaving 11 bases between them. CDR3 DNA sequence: TGTGCCAGCAGTCCACGGACGGCCTCCTACGAGCAGTACTTC. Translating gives CASSPRTASYEQYF.

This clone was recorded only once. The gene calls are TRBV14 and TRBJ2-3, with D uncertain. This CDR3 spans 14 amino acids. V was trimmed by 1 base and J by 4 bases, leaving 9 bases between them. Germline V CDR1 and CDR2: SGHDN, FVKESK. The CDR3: CASSQVEESDTQYF. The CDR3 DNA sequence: TGTGCCAGCAGCCAAGTTGAGGAATCAGATACGCAGTATTTT. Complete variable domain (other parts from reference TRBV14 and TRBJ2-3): EAGVTQFPSHSVIEKGQTVTLRCDPISGHDNLYWYRRVMGKEIKFLLHFVKESKQDESGMPNNRFLAERTGGTYSTLKVQPAELEDSGVYFCASSQVEESDTQYFGPGTRLTVL.

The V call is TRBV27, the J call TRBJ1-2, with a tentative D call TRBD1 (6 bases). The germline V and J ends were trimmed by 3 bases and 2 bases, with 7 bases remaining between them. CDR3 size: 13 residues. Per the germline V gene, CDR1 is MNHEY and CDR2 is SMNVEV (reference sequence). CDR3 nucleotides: TGTGCCAGCAGTTTTGGGACAAACTATGGCTACACCTTC. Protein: CASSFGTNYGYTF.

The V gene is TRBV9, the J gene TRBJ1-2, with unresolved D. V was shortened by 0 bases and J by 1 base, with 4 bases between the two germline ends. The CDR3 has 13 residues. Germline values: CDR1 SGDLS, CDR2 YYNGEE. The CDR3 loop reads CASSVEFNYGYTF. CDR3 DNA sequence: TGTGCCAGCAGCGTAGAGTTTAACTATGGCTACACCTTC.

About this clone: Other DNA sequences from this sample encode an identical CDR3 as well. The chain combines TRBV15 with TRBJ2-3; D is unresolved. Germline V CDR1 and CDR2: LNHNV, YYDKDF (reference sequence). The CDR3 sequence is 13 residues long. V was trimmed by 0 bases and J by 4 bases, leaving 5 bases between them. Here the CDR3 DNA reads TGTGCCACCAGCAGAGATAGGGCAGATACGCAGTATTTT. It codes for CATSRDRADTQYF.

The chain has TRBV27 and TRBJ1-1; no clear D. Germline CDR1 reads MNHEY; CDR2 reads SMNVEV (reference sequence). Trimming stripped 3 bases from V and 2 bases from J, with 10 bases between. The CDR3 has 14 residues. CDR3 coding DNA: TGTGCCAGCAGTTTTGCAGGAGGTAACACTGAAGCTTTCTTT. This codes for CASSFAGGNTEAFF.